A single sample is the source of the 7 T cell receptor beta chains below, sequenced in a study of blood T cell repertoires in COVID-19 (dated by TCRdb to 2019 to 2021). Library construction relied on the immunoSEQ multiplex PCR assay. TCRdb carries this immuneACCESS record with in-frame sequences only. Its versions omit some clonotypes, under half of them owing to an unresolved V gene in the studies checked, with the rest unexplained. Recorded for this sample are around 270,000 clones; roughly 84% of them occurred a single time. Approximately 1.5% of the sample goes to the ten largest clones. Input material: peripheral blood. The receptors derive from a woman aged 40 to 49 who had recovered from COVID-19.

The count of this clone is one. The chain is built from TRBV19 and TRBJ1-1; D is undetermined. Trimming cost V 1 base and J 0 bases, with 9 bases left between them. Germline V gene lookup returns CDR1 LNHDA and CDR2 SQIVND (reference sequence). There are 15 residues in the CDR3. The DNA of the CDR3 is TGTGCCAGTAGTATAGTTCCAGGAATGAACACTGAAGCTTTCTTT. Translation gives CASSIVPGMNTEAFF.

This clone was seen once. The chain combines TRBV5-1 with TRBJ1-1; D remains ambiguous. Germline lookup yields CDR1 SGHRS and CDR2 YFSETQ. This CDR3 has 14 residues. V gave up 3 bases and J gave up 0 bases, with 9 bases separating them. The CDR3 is CASSSSSMNTEAFF. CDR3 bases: TGCGCCAGCAGCTCCAGTAGCATGAACACTGAAGCTTTCTTT.

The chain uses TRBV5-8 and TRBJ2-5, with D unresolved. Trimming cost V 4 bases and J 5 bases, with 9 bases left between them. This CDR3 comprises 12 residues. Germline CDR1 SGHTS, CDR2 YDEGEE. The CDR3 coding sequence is TGTGCCAGCAGCAACCAGTGGGAGACCCAGTACTTC. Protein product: CASSNQWETQYF.

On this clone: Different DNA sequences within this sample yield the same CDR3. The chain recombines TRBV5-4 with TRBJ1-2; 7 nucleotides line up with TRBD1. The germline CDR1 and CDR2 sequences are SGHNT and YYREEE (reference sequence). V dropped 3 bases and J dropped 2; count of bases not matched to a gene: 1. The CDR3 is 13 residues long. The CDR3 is CASSSTGNYGYTF. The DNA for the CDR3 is TGTGCCAGCAGCTCGACAGGGAACTATGGCTACACCTTC.

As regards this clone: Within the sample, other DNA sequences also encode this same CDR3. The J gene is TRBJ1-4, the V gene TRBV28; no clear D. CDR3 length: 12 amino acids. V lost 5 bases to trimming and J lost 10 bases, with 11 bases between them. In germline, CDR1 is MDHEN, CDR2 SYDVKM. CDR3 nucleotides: TGTGCCAGCAGTCCCCCTCGGGGAAAACTGTTTTTT. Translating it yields CASSPPRGKLFF.

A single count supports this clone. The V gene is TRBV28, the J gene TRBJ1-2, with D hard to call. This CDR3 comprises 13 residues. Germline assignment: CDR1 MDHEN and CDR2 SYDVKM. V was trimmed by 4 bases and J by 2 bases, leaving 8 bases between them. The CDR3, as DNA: TGTGCCAGCAGTTCCACAATGAACTATGGCTACACCTTC. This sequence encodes CASSSTMNYGYTF.

The CDR3 sequence is CASIRQGGEKLFF. CDR3 sequence (DNA): TGTGCCAGCATAAGACAGGGGGGGGAAAAACTGTTTTTT. The V and J genes are TRBV2 and TRBJ1-4, with TRBD1 identical over 9 bases. From germline, CDR1 is SNHLY and CDR2 FYNNEI. V was clipped by 7 bases and J by 8 bases; unmatched bases: 5. There are 13 residues in the CDR3.